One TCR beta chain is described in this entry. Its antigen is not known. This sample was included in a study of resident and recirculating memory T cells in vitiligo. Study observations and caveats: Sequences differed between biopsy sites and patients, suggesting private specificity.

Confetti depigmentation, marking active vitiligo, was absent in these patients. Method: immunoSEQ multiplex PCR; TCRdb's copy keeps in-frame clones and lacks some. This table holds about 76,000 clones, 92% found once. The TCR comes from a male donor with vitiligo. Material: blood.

The CDR3 here is CASSLPSTGEQFF. The CDR3 DNA reads TGTGCCAGCAGCTTACCTAGCACCGGTGAGCAGTTCTTC. V and J are TRBV7-9 and TRBJ2-1, with a possible D match to TRBD2 (5 bases). Per the germline V gene, CDR1 is SEHNR and CDR2 is FQNEAQ (reference sequence). This CDR3 has 13 residues. Trimming left V 2 bases short and J 9 bases short, with 11 bases between.